This TCR beta chain was profiled in a study of shared clonotypes between healthy human individuals (dated by TCRdb to 2019 to 2021). As for the study more broadly: The cohort included a few men and a couple of women between 18 and 49 years of age. For each donor, CD4 naive and CD4 memory were each given three plates, CD8 naive was given two plates, and CD8 memory was given one plate. To increase sequencing depth and limit assay-specific biases, TCR repertoire library preparation and sequencing were carried out by different laboratories using diverse techniques. To estimate repertoire size and how much clonotypes are shared between individuals, the study performed deep sequencing of blood TCR repertoires from five healthy adults. Each donor's leukapheresis produced roughly between roughly 0.94 and 9.5 billion PBMCs.

TCR CDR3 regions were amplified from genomic DNA by multiplex PCR using the deep immunoSEQ assay. Extracted genomic DNA from each cell subset was spread evenly across all wells of several immunoSEQ 96-well plates, with each plate serving as a replicate. For sorted subsets, each replicate PCR was loaded with 200 ng genomic DNA, equivalent to about 30,000 T cell genomes. Purified libraries were quantified with a Qubit 3.0 fluorometer, sized on a Bioanalyzer 2100, and re-quantified with the KAPA Library Quantification kit. Each immunoSEQ 96-well plate was sequenced on its own single-read 150-cycle Illumina NextSeq 550 flow cell. As for how the authors treated the data: Because only junctional sequences without quality scores were contained in the immunoSEQ output, filtering matching that applied to full-length reads could not be performed. To assign V/J genes and CDR3, sequences were annotated using PyIR, a Python wrapper for IgBLAST v1.9, with IMGT germline references. Reads were filtered out if the reads had weak V/J assignments (E-value above 1e-6), no CDR3, stop codons, out-of-frame junctions, or ambiguous translated residues. V3J clonotypes were defined as sequences sharing an identical inferred V gene, J gene, and CDR3 amino acid sequence. Percentage overlap between repertoires was computed as shared unique clonotypes divided by the size of the smaller repertoire. Repertoire richness was assessed with RTK rarefaction, the Chao1 estimator, and Recon v2.1 estimates of unobserved clonotypes. Generation probabilities were computed with OLGA for all TCRbeta clonotypes obtained by the gDNA method from several donors. The table comes from immuneACCESS by way of TCRdb, which keeps in-frame sequences with V and J called. Part of the clones is missing from these tables; in studies checked, under half for an unresolved V gene and the rest for unknown reasons. V and J calls and clone size follow that table, whereas D and trimming were derived from the DNA. Within this sample are about 1.1 million clones, with roughly 77% of them counted one time only. The biggest ten clones account for roughly 0.82% of the sample.

The donors were healthy, HIV-negative adults who had no recently reported acute infections or vaccinations. Only Caucasian adults living in Nashville, Tennessee, USA were represented among the donors. CD4+ T cells were enriched by magnetic negative selection, after which naive cells were positively selected on CD45RA and the negative fraction was taken as the memory subset. Blood was collected by leukapheresis, and PBMCs were isolated by Ficoll-Histopaque density gradient centrifugation and then cryopreserved in liquid nitrogen vapor phase. Purity and quantity of every magnetically sorted T cell population were checked by analytical flow cytometry. Each sorted fraction had its genomic DNA isolated and then quantified by UV absorbance on a Nanodrop 2000c. This clone has more than one count but fewer than ten. The antigen it binds to is not known. One base away there is no much larger clone; base qualities are not given. The same CDR3 can be traced to other DNA sequences in this sample.

Study-wide conclusions, independent of this receptor: Based on pairwise subsampling, the degree of clonotype sharing among donors was expected to be affected by sequencing depth. Naive subsets generally had larger estimated clonotype richness than memory subsets. Sampling was limited to blood, and TCR repertoires in tissue likely differ from TCR repertoires in blood. Higher generation probabilities were observed for clonotypes shared by all four sorted-subset donors than for non-shared clonotypes. Even with the large sequencing depth, rarefaction of the sorted-subset datasets indicated that sequencing was incomplete. When a handful of donors were compared, the shared fraction of clonotypes was about 5% for naive CD4, 3.5% for naive CD8, more than 2% for memory CD4, and 0.35% to 0.4% for memory CD8. Because the study included only a small number of donors, the genetic and exposure-history diversity represented was limited.

The germline V gene yields SGHRS for CDR1 and YFSETQ for CDR2. V and J lose 2 bases and 5 bases, and a span of 13 bases separates them. Its CDR3 holds 14 amino acids, cysteine through phenylalanine. This entry keeps only the CDR3 DNA: 42 bases, framed from base 1. The V and J segments used are TRBV5-1 and TRBJ2-5, with a weak D call of TRBD2 (6 bases match). The material sequenced was memory CD4+ T cells from PBMCs. The meaning of the sample's cell subset or site label: CD45RA-negative fraction. The TCR originated in a young man in good health. Some clones in this sample may be carry-over from other donors' samples. The CDR3 sequence is CASSLGLSGETQYF. The DNA reads TGCGCCAGCAGCTTAGGACTAAGTGGTGAGACCCAGTACTTC.